These 20 T cell receptor beta chains originate from one sample sequenced in a study of blood T cell repertoires in COVID-19 (TCRdb year 2020). To prepare the library, the immunoSEQ multiplex PCR assay was applied. TCRdb retrieved this table from immuneACCESS and kept in-frame rearrangements only. Not all clones are present; in checked studies, unresolved V genes account for under half, and no reason is known for the remainder. Across this sample there are hundreds of thousands of clones, with approximately 80% seen only once. The ten most abundant clones make up around 18% of the sample. Sequenced sample: peripheral blood. The source is a woman aged 80 or older with active or convalescent COVID-19.

The CDR3 DNA reads TGTGCCAGCAGCTTACAGATACGGAGCTCCTACAATGAGCAGTTCTTC. As protein: CASSLQIRSSYNEQFF. This chain connects TRBV7-9 to TRBJ2-1; D uncertain. The CDR3 spans 16 residues. Deletions cut 2 bases from V and 0 bases from J, with 11 bases between. The germline V gene encodes CDR1 SEHNR and CDR2 FQNEAQ (reference sequence). The full variable domain, rest sourced from reference TRBV7-9 and TRBJ2-1, is DTGVSQNPRHKITKRGQNVTFRCDPISEHNRLYWYRQTLGQGPEFLTYFQNEAQLEKSRLLSDRFSAERPKGSFSTLEIQRTEQGDSAMYLCASSLQIRSSYNEQFFGPGTRLTVL.

This clone came up a few times. V usage is TRBV5-5 and J usage is TRBJ2-7; 13 bases map to TRBD2. With V trimmed by 3 bases and J by 4 bases, 7 bases remained unmatched. This CDR3 region has 16 residues. Germline lookup yields CDR1 SGHKS and CDR2 YYEKEE (reference sequence). The CDR3 DNA reads as TGTGCCAGCAGCTCCCCTGGGACTAGCGGGGAATACGAGCAGTACTTC. Translation: CASSSPGTSGEYEQYF.

V gene TRBV5-1 combines with J gene TRBJ2-7; TRBD2 agrees at 7 bases. The CDR3 has 13 amino acids. Trimming removed 3 bases from V and 4 bases from J; junction bases left unmatched: 4. CDR1 and CDR2 from the germline V gene are SGHRS and YFSETQ. DNA of the CDR3: TGCGCCAGCAGCTCGGGGGGTTGGTACGAGCAGTACTTC. It translates to CASSSGGWYEQYF.

The chain carries TRBV6-5 and TRBJ2-7; no clear D. CDR1 is MNHEY and CDR2 is SVGAGI in the germline V gene. V was shortened by 0 bases and J by 0 bases, with 9 bases between the two germline ends. There are 15 residues in the CDR3. As DNA, the CDR3 is TGTGCCAGCAGTTACTCGAGCGCATTCTCCTACGAGCAGTACTTC. Translation: CASSYSSAFSYEQYF.

The chain links TRBV7-3 to TRBJ2-3, with TRBD1 identical over 7 bases. The CDR3 is made up of 15 amino acids. The V gene's germline CDR1 is SGHTA and CDR2 FQGTGA. V gave up 3 bases and J gave up 1 base; unmatched junction bases: 4. The CDR3 protein is CASSFSGTGTDTQYF. DNA of the CDR3: TGTGCCAGCAGCTTCTCCGGGACAGGCACAGATACGCAGTATTTT.

The chain combines TRBV14 with TRBJ2-3, with 10 bases identical to TRBD2. V was clipped by 6 bases and J by 5 bases; unmatched bases: 8. Germline V CDR1 and CDR2: SGHDN, FVKESK. The CDR3 contains 15 residues. CDR3 region: CASSRSLAGLDTQYF. For the CDR3, the DNA is TGTGCCAGCAGTCGGTCACTAGCGGGATTAGATACGCAGTATTTT.

The V and J genes are TRBV28 and TRBJ1-1, with TRBD1 matching over 8 bases. J lost 5 bases, V lost 6 bases, and 11 bases had no gene match. The CDR3 extends over 15 amino acids. Germline CDR1 and CDR2: MDHEN and SYDVKM. The CDR3 coding sequence is TGTGCCAGCAGCCGCCGGACAGGGAAGTTAACTGAAGCTTTCTTT. Amino acid sequence: CASSRRTGKLTEAFF.

This clone was detected a few times. The chain joins TRBV29-1 to TRBJ1-2; possible D gene TRBD1, 6 bases. This CDR3 has 11 amino acids. The V gene lost 8 bases and the J gene lost 8 bases, with 15 bases spanning the gap. Germline assignment: CDR1 SQVTM and CDR2 ANQGSEA. The CDR3 region has the DNA TGCAGCCTTGGGGCAGGGGAAGGCTACACCTTC. Amino acid sequence: CSLGAGEGYTF.

The V call is TRBV28, the J call TRBJ2-7; weak D call: TRBD1 (6 bases). This CDR3 spans 15 amino acids. The germline V and J ends were trimmed by 5 bases and 5 bases, with 19 bases remaining between them. Germline V lookup: CDR1 MDHEN, CDR2 SYDVKM. CDR3 nucleotide sequence: TGTGCCAGCAGTCCCCCCACAGGGCGGGTCGACGAGCAGTACTTC. Its protein product is CASSPPTGRVDEQYF. Using reference TRBV28 and TRBJ2-7 for the parts outside the CDR3, the full variable domain is DVKVTQSSRYLVKRTGEKVFLECVQDMDHENMFWYRQDPGLGLRLIYFSYDVKMKEKGDIPEGYSVSREKKERFSLILESASTNQTSMYLCASSPPTGRVDEQYFGPGTRLTVT.

Notes on this clone: This same CDR3 is encoded by further DNA sequences in the sample. The chain links TRBV5-1 to TRBJ2-7; no clear D gene. Germline CDR1 and CDR2: SGHRS and YFSETQ. The ends were cut back, 1 base at V and 1 base at J, with 9 bases in the middle. This CDR3 has 14 amino acids. CDR3 sequence reads: CASSLSGRSYEQYF. The CDR3 bases are TGCGCCAGCAGCTTGTCTGGCAGGTCCTACGAGCAGTACTTC.

The chain employs TRBV6-5 and TRBJ2-7, with a weak D call TRBD1 (5 bases). Trimming took off 9 bases at V and 4 bases at J, with 13 bases between the two ends. The CDR3 is 12 amino acids. Germline lookup yields CDR1 MNHEY and CDR2 SVGAGI. CDR3 amino acids: CASFRVTYEQYF. The CDR3 DNA is TGTGCCAGTTTCAGGGTAACGTACGAGCAGTACTTC.

The chain employs TRBV3-1 (or the pseudogene TRBV3-2) and TRBJ2-1; tentative D call: TRBD2 (5 bases). CDR1 is LGHDT and CDR2 is YNNKEL in the germline V gene (reference sequence). The CDR3 totals 14 residues. Between the trimmed V and J ends, which lost 2 bases and 8 bases, there was a span of 13 bases. The CDR3 region is CASSQTIVGDEQFF. The DNA for the CDR3 is TGTGCCAGCAGCCAAACGATAGTCGGGGATGAGCAGTTCTTC.

The chain is built from TRBV5-4 and TRBJ2-1, with TRBD2 identical over 7 bases. The CDR3 has 16 amino acids. Germline CDR1 is SGHNT and CDR2 is YYREEE (reference sequence). Germline trimming cut 2 bases from V and 4 bases from J; bases unmatched to any gene: 9. This CDR3 is CASSFMLGGGYNEQFF. DNA for the CDR3: TGTGCCAGCAGCTTCATGCTTGGGGGAGGGTACAATGAGCAGTTCTTC.

The chain employs TRBV5-6 and TRBJ2-5; 15 bases map to TRBD2. The junction had 10 bases not matched to a gene; V was cut back by 4 bases and J by 3 bases. Germline CDR1 reads SGHDT; CDR2 reads YYEEEE. CDR3 length: 18 amino acids. CDR3 protein: CASSGNYWTSGREETQYF. For the CDR3, the DNA is TGTGCCAGCAGCGGGAATTATTGGACTAGCGGGAGGGAAGAGACCCAGTACTTC. Using reference TRBV5-6 and TRBJ2-5 for the parts outside the CDR3, the full variable domain is DAGVTQSPTHLIKTRGQQVTLRCSPKSGHDTVSWYQQALGQGPQFIFQYYEEEERQRGNFPDRFSGHQFPNYSSELNVNALLLGDSALYLCASSGNYWTSGREETQYFGPGTRLLVL.

This clone was counted between two and nine times. V and J are TRBV5-6 and TRBJ1-1, with D possibly matching TRBD1 (5 bases). The germline V and J ends were trimmed by 3 bases and 5 bases, with 8 bases remaining between them. Germline CDR1 SGHDT, CDR2 YYEEEE. The CDR3 extends over 12 amino acids. Here the CDR3 DNA reads TGTGCCAGCAGCTCGGGGGATACTGAAGCTTTCTTT. Amino acid sequence: CASSSGDTEAFF.

This CDR3 reads CASSIQGLTDTQYF. The CDR3 DNA reads TGTGCCAGTAGTATTCAGGGTCTAACAGATACGCAGTATTTT. The rearrangement links TRBV19 to TRBJ2-3, with a tentative D call TRBD1 (5 bases). Trimming removed 3 bases from V and 3 bases from J, with 10 bases in between. Germline lookup yields CDR1 LNHDA and CDR2 SQIVND (reference sequence). The CDR3 totals 14 residues.

DNA of the CDR3: TGTGCCAGCAGCTTATCCGGGGTTCGGAACGAGCAGTACTTC. Translated: CASSLSGVRNEQYF. The chain joins TRBV7-2 to TRBJ2-7, with D possibly TRBD2 on 5 matching bases. CDR3 length: 14 residues. Germline CDR1 is SGHTA and CDR2 is FQGNSA. Trimming cost V 2 bases and J 5 bases, with 13 bases left between them.

This rearrangement joins TRBV3-1 (or the pseudogene TRBV3-2) to TRBJ2-5, with 10 bases aligning to TRBD2. There are 15 residues in the CDR3. Germline-derived CDR1 and CDR2 are LGHDT and YNNKEL (reference sequence). V shed 7 bases and J 0 bases; nucleotides not matched to a gene: 5. In DNA, the CDR3 is TGTGCCAGCACCGAAGCGGGAGGGGACCAAGAGACCCAGTACTTC. It yields the protein CASTEAGGDQETQYF.

This clone has only one observation. V and J are TRBV6-5 and TRBJ2-5, with TRBD1 as a possible D gene (6 bases). V was pared by 0 bases and J by 2 bases, with 13 bases between. The CDR3 consists of 16 residues. Germline V gives CDR1 MNHEY, CDR2 SVGAGI. The CDR3 region is CASSYSFAGAQETQYF. Here the CDR3 DNA reads TGTGCCAGCAGTTACTCGTTCGCAGGGGCACAAGAGACCCAGTACTTC.

CDR3 sequence (DNA): TGTGCCAGCTCACCAAACAGAGCCTACGAGCAGTACTTC. Translation: CASSPNRAYEQYF. The V and J genes are TRBV18 and TRBJ2-7, with D unresolved. The germline gives CDR1 KGHSH, CDR2 LQKENI. V dropped 2 bases and J dropped 2 bases, with 7 bases sitting between them. The CDR3 covers 13 residues.